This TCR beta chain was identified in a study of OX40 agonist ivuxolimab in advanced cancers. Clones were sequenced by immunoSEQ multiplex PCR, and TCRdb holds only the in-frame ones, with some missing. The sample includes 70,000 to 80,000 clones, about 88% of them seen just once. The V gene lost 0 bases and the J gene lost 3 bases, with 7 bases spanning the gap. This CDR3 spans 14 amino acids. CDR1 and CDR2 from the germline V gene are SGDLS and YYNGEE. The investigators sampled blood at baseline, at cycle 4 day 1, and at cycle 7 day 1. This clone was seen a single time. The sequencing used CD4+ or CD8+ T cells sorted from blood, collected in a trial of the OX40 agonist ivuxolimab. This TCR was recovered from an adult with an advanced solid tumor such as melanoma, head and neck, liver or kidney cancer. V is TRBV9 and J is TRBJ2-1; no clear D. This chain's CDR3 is CASSVEARYNEQFF. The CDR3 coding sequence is TGTGCCAGCAGCGTAGAAGCCCGCTACAATGAGCAGTTCTTC.